Following are 31 T cell receptor beta chains from one sample sequenced in a study of shared clonotypes between healthy human individuals. CD45RO-negative CD8 cells positively selected for CCR7 made up the naive population, which excluded terminally differentiated effector memory CD45RA+ cells. Using immunoSEQ multiplex PCR, the repertoire was profiled, and TCRdb retains in-frame clones only, with some absent. The table has about 2.2 million clones, about 92% seen once. The specimen was naive CD8+ T cells from PBMCs. All receptors come from a man between 18 and 29 years old in good health. Some clones in this sample may be carry-over from other donors' samples.

The V and J genes are TRBV9 and TRBJ2-2, with TRBD2 identical over 8 bases. The J segment lost 1 base and the V segment lost 0 bases, leaving 2 bases of the junction unmatched. The CDR3 has 16 amino acids. Germline CDR1 SGDLS, CDR2 YYNGEE. The CDR3 spells CASSVELAVNTGELFF. For the CDR3, the DNA is TGTGCCAGCAGCGTAGAACTAGCGGTGAACACCGGGGAGCTGTTTTTT.

This rearrangement joins TRBV4-2 to TRBJ2-4, with 10 nucleotides matching TRBD1. This CDR3 comprises 17 residues. The V gene's germline CDR1 is LGHNA and CDR2 YNFKEQ. V trimming: 3 bases; J trimming: 0 bases; junction bases outside the gene matches: 5. CDR3 protein: CASSQGQGTIAKNIQYF. The CDR3 DNA reads as TGTGCCAGCAGCCAGGGACAGGGGACCATAGCCAAAAACATTCAGTACTTC.

This chain uses TRBV7-9 with TRBJ1-2; 8 nucleotides align to TRBD1. Unmatched junction bases numbered 4, after V lost 3 bases and J lost 4 bases. The CDR3 length is 14 residues. Germline assignment: CDR1 SEHNR and CDR2 FQNEAQ (reference sequence). The CDR3 sequence: CASSFGQGVYGYTF. Here the CDR3 DNA reads TGTGCCAGCAGCTTTGGACAGGGAGTCTATGGCTACACCTTC.

This chain joins TRBV9 and TRBJ2-3, with 7 positions matching TRBD2. Trimming at V came to 3 bases and at J to 6 bases, leaving 13 bases not matched to a gene. Germline V lookup: CDR1 SGDLS, CDR2 YYNGEE. The length of the CDR3 is 16 residues. The CDR3 here is CASSDHLADRLDTQYF. DNA of the CDR3: TGTGCCAGCAGCGATCATCTAGCGGACCGTCTGGATACGCAGTATTTT.

The chain carries TRBV4-1 and TRBJ2-7; the match to TRBD2 covers 9 bases. In germline, CDR1 is MGHRA, CDR2 YSYEKL. The CDR3 runs to 15 residues. V was pared by 4 bases and J by 5 bases, with 9 bases of the junction left unmatched. The CDR3 loop is CASSPWSSGANEQYF. CDR3 sequence (DNA): TGCGCCAGCAGCCCTTGGTCTAGCGGGGCCAACGAGCAGTACTTC.

The J gene is TRBJ2-7, the V gene TRBV19, with D perhaps assigned TRBD1 or TRBD2 (5 bases each). The CDR3 totals 13 residues. CDR1 is LNHDA and CDR2 is SQIVND in the germline V gene (reference sequence). V was trimmed by 5 bases and J by 2 bases, leaving 10 bases between them. The CDR3 sequence: CASSAGAPYEQYF. The DNA for the CDR3 is TGTGCCAGTAGTGCCGGGGCTCCCTACGAGCAGTACTTC. The variable domain in full, with the rest retrieved from reference TRBV19 and TRBJ2-7, is DGGITQSPKYLFRKEGQNVTLSCEQNLNHDAMYWYRQDPGQGLRLIYYSQIVNDFQKGDIAEGYSVSREKKESFPLTVTSAQKNPTAFYLCASSAGAPYEQYFGPGTRLTVT.

As concerns this clone: This sample includes further DNA sequences coding for the same CDR3. V usage is TRBV19 and J usage is TRBJ2-1; no clear D. The CDR3 extends over 14 amino acids. With 2 bases removed from V and 0 bases from J, the gap between germline ends came to 5 bases. Germline CDR1 LNHDA, CDR2 SQIVND (reference sequence). The CDR3 bases are TGTGCCAGTAGTATAAGTAGCTCCTACAATGAGCAGTTCTTC. Residues: CASSISSSYNEQFF.

The chain combines TRBV5-1 with TRBJ2-1; TRBD2 matches at 9 bases. Trimming at V came to 1 base and at J to 5 bases, leaving 10 bases not matched to a gene. This CDR3 spans 17 amino acids. In germline, CDR1 is SGHRS, CDR2 YFSETQ. CDR3 coding DNA: TGCGCCAGCAGCTTGCCTAGCGGGGAACCAATCCACAATGAGCAGTTCTTC. Its protein product is CASSLPSGEPIHNEQFF.

The genes are TRBV28 and TRBJ1-5; a possible D gene is TRBD1 (6 bases). CDR1 is MDHEN, CDR2 SYDVKM, per germline. The CDR3 is 14 residues long. V was shortened by 5 bases and J by 7 bases, with 15 bases between the two germline ends. This chain's CDR3 is CASSRPFRGQPQHF. CDR3 nucleotides: TGTGCCAGCAGTCGTCCCTTTAGGGGGCAGCCCCAGCATTTT.

The chain carries TRBV11-1 and TRBJ2-3, with unresolved D. Trimming shortened V by 5 bases and J by 6 bases, and 12 bases separated the two germline ends. The CDR3 is made up of 13 amino acids. Germline values: CDR1 SGHAT, CDR2 FQDESV (reference sequence). CDR3 bases: TGTGCCAGCAGCCCCGGGCCAGACGATACGCAGTATTTT. Its translation is CASSPGPDDTQYF.

The chain employs TRBV21-1 and TRBJ2-5; the D segment call TRBD1 is taken from the table without a DNA check. TRBV21-1 is shown as a pseudogene. This CDR3 has 16 residues. CDR3 nucleotides: TGTGCCAGCAGCAAAGAAACGGACAGGGAGCAAGAGACCCAGTACTTC. This codes for CASSKETDREQETQYF.

The chain recombines TRBV7-9 with TRBJ2-7; 9 positions agree with TRBD2. Germline-derived CDR1 and CDR2 are SEHNR and FQNEAQ (reference sequence). V dropped 5 bases and J dropped 4; count of bases not matched to a gene: 12. This CDR3 has 16 amino acids. The CDR3 spells CASSPPASTSGYEQYF. In DNA form, the CDR3 reads TGTGCCAGCAGCCCACCGGCGTCGACTAGCGGATACGAGCAGTACTTC.

On this clone: An end of the junction differs from the germline gene, which may be a read error. This sequence joins TRBV5-4 and TRBJ2-2; 7 nucleotides match TRBD1. The CDR3 spans 16 residues. Germline CDR1 reads SGHNT; CDR2 reads YYREEE (reference sequence). The CDR3 here is CVSSFSNRGYTGELFF. The CDR3 bases are TGTGTCAGCAGCTTCTCCAACAGGGGCTACACCGGGGAGCTGTTTTTT. Together with reference TRBV5-4 and TRBJ2-2, the CDR3 gives the full variable domain: ETGVTQSPTHLIKTRGQQVTLRCSSQSGHNTVSWYQQALGQGPQFIFQYYREEENGRGNFPPRFSGLQFPNYSSELNVNALELDDSALYLCVSSFSNRGYTGELFFGEGSRLTVL.

A single count supports this clone. The chain couples TRBV13 to TRBJ1-4, with TRBD1 identical over 7 bases. V was clipped by 4 bases and J by 8 bases; unmatched bases: 10. Germline values: CDR1 PRHDT, CDR2 FYEKMQ (reference sequence). This CDR3 comprises 15 residues. CDR3 bases: TGTGCCAGCAGCTCTCCGGGACAGAAGACCGAAAAACTGTTTTTT. Protein sequence: CASSSPGQKTEKLFF.

The chain joins TRBV16 to TRBJ1-4; no clear D. Trimming took 4 bases from V and 2 from J, leaving 8 bases between them. The CDR3 length is 14 residues. Germline V gene lookup returns CDR1 KGHSY and CDR2 FQNENV. Here the CDR3 DNA reads TGTGCCAGCAGCCCCTCGAGGACTAATGAAAAACTGTTTTTT. Its translation is CASSPSRTNEKLFF.

The chain is built from TRBV6-5 and TRBJ2-7; D perhaps matches TRBD2 (6 bases). CDR3 length: 14 amino acids. The V end was cut by 2 bases, the J end by 2 bases, with 10 bases between. Germline V gives CDR1 MNHEY, CDR2 SVGAGI. The CDR3 coding sequence is TGTGCCAGCAGTTACCAGGGAGGAACCTACGAGCAGTACTTC. Translated: CASSYQGGTYEQYF.

The chain links TRBV9 to TRBJ2-1; a weak D match, TRBD2 (6 bases). This CDR3 spans 15 amino acids. The V gene's germline CDR1 is SGDLS and CDR2 YYNGEE. Deletions cut 0 bases from V and 3 bases from J, with 10 bases between. The DNA for the CDR3 is TGTGCCAGCAGCGTAGGAGGGAGGAACTACAATGAGCAGTTCTTC. It codes for CASSVGGRNYNEQFF. Supplemented by reference TRBV9 and TRBJ2-1, the full variable domain reads DSGVTQTPKHLITATGQRVTLRCSPRSGDLSVYWYQQSLDQGLQFLIQYYNGEERAKGNILERFSAQQFPDLHSELNLSSLELGDSALYFCASSVGGRNYNEQFFGPGTRLTVL.

V gene TRBV12-5 combines with J gene TRBJ2-3; D is ambiguous. Trimming took off 2 bases at V and 5 bases at J, with 11 bases between the two ends. The CDR3 contains 14 residues. The germline gives CDR1 LGHNT, CDR2 FRNRAP. CDR3 residues: CASGLSSQLDTQYF. The DNA of the CDR3 is TGTGCTAGTGGTTTGTCCTCGCAGTTAGATACGCAGTATTTT.

The V call is TRBV19, the J call TRBJ1-1; a possible D gene is TRBD1 (6 bases). Germline-derived CDR1 and CDR2 are LNHDA and SQIVND (reference sequence). Trimming shortened V by 7 bases and J by 0 bases, and 12 bases separated the two germline ends. The CDR3 totals 14 residues. CDR3 DNA: TGTGCCAGTAAACCCCGGACAGTGAACACTGAAGCTTTCTTT. Encoded protein: CASKPRTVNTEAFF.

The chain joins TRBV27 to TRBJ2-5, with TRBD1 identical over 7 bases. Unmatched junction bases numbered 6, after V lost 3 bases and J lost 2 bases. CDR1 MNHEY and CDR2 SMNVEV come from the germline V gene (reference sequence). There are 15 residues in the CDR3. The CDR3 region has the DNA TGTGCCAGCAGTTTGCTGGGGACAGCTCAAGAGACCCAGTACTTC. It specifies CASSLLGTAQETQYF.

V is TRBV9 and J is TRBJ2-1; TRBD2 matches at 7 bases. Germline lookup yields CDR1 SGDLS and CDR2 YYNGEE. V was clipped by 1 base and J by 1 base; unmatched bases: 8. The CDR3 runs to 17 residues. CDR3 sequence: CASSVTHMRESYNEQFF. CDR3 bases: TGTGCCAGCAGCGTAACCCACATGCGGGAGTCCTACAATGAGCAGTTCTTC.

This clone was seen a single time. The chain is built from TRBV18 and TRBJ2-4, with D perhaps TRBD2 (7 bases). The length of the CDR3 is 19 residues. The V gene's germline CDR1 is KGHSH and CDR2 LQKENI. The germline V and J ends were trimmed by 4 bases and 3 bases, with 25 bases remaining between them. Here the CDR3 reads CASSRFTGTTQVDKNIQYF. The CDR3 DNA follows: TGTGCCAGCTCACGATTTACAGGGACTACCCAGGTGGACAAAAACATTCAGTACTTC.

The V and J genes are TRBV7-9 and TRBJ2-5; TRBD1 matches 7 bases. This CDR3 has 15 residues. CDR1 is SEHNR, CDR2 FQNEAQ, per germline (reference sequence). Germline trimming cut 5 bases from V and 4 bases from J; bases unmatched to any gene: 10. CDR3 residues: CASSPRDRDRETQYF. The CDR3 coding sequence is TGTGCCAGCAGCCCACGAGACAGGGACAGAGAGACCCAGTACTTC.

The gene calls are TRBV4-1 and TRBJ1-4; D call uncertain. The germline V and J ends were trimmed by 0 bases and 8 bases, with 4 bases remaining between them. Germline V gene data show CDR1 as MGHRA and CDR2 as YSYEKL. The length of the CDR3 is 12 residues. In DNA form, the CDR3 reads TGCGCCAGCAGCCAAGACCAGGAAAAACTGTTTTTT. Translating it yields CASSQDQEKLFF.

The J gene is TRBJ2-7, the V gene TRBV11-2; perhaps TRBD1 as D (5 bases). The CDR3 contains 14 residues. The V gene's germline CDR1 is SGHAT and CDR2 FQNNGV. V lost 1 base and J 2 bases, leaving 9 bases between the germline ends. As DNA, the CDR3 is TGTGCCAGCAGCTTAGTGGCAGGGCCCTACGAGCAGTACTTC. It encodes CASSLVAGPYEQYF.

The chain has TRBV5-1 and TRBJ2-3; 7 bases agree with TRBD1. Trimming took 3 bases from V and 0 from J; bases not matched to a gene: 4. This CDR3 comprises 15 residues. Germline CDR1 is SGHRS and CDR2 is YFSETQ. The CDR3 is CASSWTGGSTDTQYF. For the CDR3, the DNA is TGCGCCAGCAGCTGGACAGGTGGCAGCACAGATACGCAGTATTTT.

J is TRBJ2-7 and V is TRBV29-1, with 7 bases aligning to TRBD2. Germline loops: CDR1 SQVTM, CDR2 ANQGSEA. The CDR3 spans 13 residues. The J segment lost 6 bases and the V segment lost 3 bases, leaving 8 bases of the junction unmatched. The CDR3 loop reads CSVDAGEGIEQYF. In DNA, the CDR3 is TGCAGCGTTGACGCGGGAGAAGGGATCGAGCAGTACTTC.

This chain joins TRBV10-1 and TRBJ1-2; D is uncertain. Per germline, CDR1 WNHNN and CDR2 SYGVQD (reference sequence). With 2 bases removed from V and 8 bases from J, the gap between germline ends came to 18 bases. The CDR3 totals 15 residues. CDR3 nucleotides: TGCGCCAGCAGTGAGCGCTTTGGGCCTAATCGGGGCTACACCTTC. Its translation is CASSERFGPNRGYTF.

This chain joins TRBV5-6 and TRBJ2-7, with TRBD2 matching 8 bases. The CDR3 consists of 15 residues. Trimming took 5 bases from V and 0 from J; bases not matched to a gene: 7. Germline CDR1 is SGHDT and CDR2 is YYEEEE. The CDR3 DNA is TGTGCCAGCAGTAGACTAGCGCGGAGCTCCTACGAGCAGTACTTC. Its protein is CASSRLARSSYEQYF.

This clone is a singleton in its sample. V and J are TRBV2 and TRBJ1-5; D ambiguous. Trimming removed 3 bases from V and 0 bases from J, with 15 bases in between. The CDR3 spans 17 residues. Germline V gene sequence: CDR1 SNHLY, CDR2 FYNNEI. CDR3 in amino acids: CASSDERSLNSNQPQHF. CDR3 DNA sequence: TGTGCCAGCAGTGATGAACGGAGTCTTAATAGCAATCAGCCCCAGCATTTT.

In its sample, this clone was seen once. The chain carries TRBV14 and TRBJ2-3; TRBD2 might be the D (5 bases). V was trimmed by 0 bases and J by 4 bases, leaving 14 bases between them. The CDR3 is made up of 16 amino acids. Germline V gene lookup returns CDR1 SGHDN and CDR2 FVKESK. The CDR3 sequence is CASSQDSLAGADTQYF. The CDR3 DNA is TGTGCCAGCAGCCAAGACAGCCTAGCTGGAGCAGATACGCAGTATTTT.